This is a list of T cell receptor beta chains from one sample in a study of memory CD4+ T cells and cytomegalovirus serostatus. Using immunoSEQ multiplex PCR, the repertoire was profiled, and TCRdb retains in-frame clones only, with some absent. The data hold 48,000 or so clones, with around 80% observed a single time. The sequenced sample was memory CD4+ T cells from blood. These receptors were collected from an adult in good health and CMV-seronegative. Both conserved end residues are part of each CDR3. Each record gives: J gene, V gene, clone size, D gene, CDR3 protein, CDR3 DNA. The D gene is left open where the match is weak. A clone size is listed for some rows: how often the clone was seen (once, few, many), or a class if it is expanded.

TRBJ1-3 TRBV14 NA NA CASSQGLRYF TGTGCCAGCAGCCAGGGACTCCGATATTTT
TRBJ1-1 TRBV29-1 medium-sized NA CSGLGQKNTEAFF TGCAGCGGTTTGGGACAAAAGAACACTGAAGCTTTCTTT
TRBJ2-7 TRBV27 NA TRBD1 CASSLRQDRTYEQYF TGTGCCAGCAGTTTGAGGCAGGACAGGACCTACGAGCAGTACTTC
TRBJ2-5 TRBV21-1 NA NA CASSNGRTVPNTQETQYF TGTGCCAGCAGCAATGGCCGGACAGTCCCAAATACACAAGAGACCCAGTACTTC
TRBJ2-7 TRBV5-1 NA TRBD1 CASSDSGTGKYF TGCGCCAGCAGCGATTCCGGGACAGGGAAGTACTTC
TRBJ2-5 TRBV7-9 few TRBD2 CASSSPGVAGGPRKETQYF TGTGCCAGCAGCTCCCCGGGGGTAGCGGGGGGCCCTCGCAAAGAGACCCAGTACTTC
TRBJ1-1 TRBV5-1 NA NA CASSPGSNLPSTEAFF TGCGCCAGCAGCCCGGGGAGCAATCTTCCCAGCACTGAAGCTTTCTTT
TRBJ2-5 TRBV30 NA TRBD1 CAWSGDRGGTQYF TGTGCCTGGAGTGGGGACAGGGGAGGGACCCAGTACTTC
TRBJ1-5 TRBV28 few NA CASSSAGEGNQPQHF TGTGCCAGCAGTTCCGCAGGGGAGGGCAATCAGCCCCAGCATTTT
TRBJ1-4 TRBV4-2 NA TRBD1 CASSRTGTGGSYEKLFF TGTGCCAGCAGCCGCACCGGGACAGGGGGTTCTTATGAAAAACTGTTTTTT
TRBJ2-2 TRBV4-2 medium-sized TRBD2 CASSHEREALNTGELFF TGTGCCAGCAGCCATGAACGGGAGGCCTTGAACACCGGGGAGCTGTTTTTT
TRBJ2-1 TRBV7-7 NA TRBD2 CASSGPGLAGDEQFF TGTGCCAGCAGCGGACCGGGACTAGCGGGAGATGAGCAGTTCTTC
TRBJ2-3 TRBV5-1 NA TRBD2 CASSNPGLAGVDADTQYF TGCGCCAGCAGCAACCCGGGACTAGCGGGAGTAGACGCAGATACGCAGTATTTT
TRBJ1-1 TRBV5-1 medium-sized TRBD1 CASRLDTRQGTEAFF TGCGCCAGCAGACTCGACACCCGACAGGGAACTGAAGCTTTCTTT
TRBJ2-7 TRBV23-1 NA NA CASSQLTYEQYF TGCGCCAGCAGTCAACTAACCTACGAGCAGTACTTC
TRBJ1-3 TRBV7-9 NA NA CASSPRLQIKGGNTIYF TGTGCCAGCAGCCCCAGACTCCAAATTAAGGGTGGAAACACCATATATTTT
TRBJ2-7 TRBV18 few NA CASSPSGSSYEQYF TGTGCCAGCTCACCGAGTGGGAGCTCCTACGAGCAGTACTTC
TRBJ2-7 TRBV5-4 few NA CASSRDTLYEQYF TGTGCCAGCAGCAGAGACACCCTGTACGAGCAGTACTTC
TRBJ2-1 TRBV5-4 NA TRBD1 CASSLTGVYDEQFF TGTGCCAGCAGCTTGACAGGGGTATACGATGAGCAGTTCTTC
TRBJ1-5 TRBV10-2 NA TRBD1 CASINDRGNQPQHF TGCGCCAGCATTAATGACAGGGGCAATCAGCCCCAGCATTTT
TRBJ2-2 TRBV5-5 medium-sized NA CASSLAPGALGELFF TGTGCCAGCAGCTTGGCCCCAGGAGCCCTCGGGGAGCTGTTTTTT
TRBJ2-1 TRBV6-5 NA NA CASSYGFTYNEQFF TGTGCCAGTTCGTACGGGTTCACCTACAATGAGCAGTTCTTC
TRBJ1-5 TRBV5-4 NA NA CASSLGPTSNQPQHF TGTGCCAGCAGCTTGGGACCCACGAGCAATCAGCCCCAGCATTTT
TRBJ2-5 TRBV5-1 NA TRBD1 CASSFGGTGGETQYF TGCGCCAGCAGCTTTGGGGGGACAGGGGGAGAGACCCAGTACTTC
TRBJ2-7 TRBV4-1 NA NA CASSPSRFDTNVYEQYF TGCGCCAGCAGCCCATCCAGGTTTGACACCAATGTATACGAGCAGTACTTC